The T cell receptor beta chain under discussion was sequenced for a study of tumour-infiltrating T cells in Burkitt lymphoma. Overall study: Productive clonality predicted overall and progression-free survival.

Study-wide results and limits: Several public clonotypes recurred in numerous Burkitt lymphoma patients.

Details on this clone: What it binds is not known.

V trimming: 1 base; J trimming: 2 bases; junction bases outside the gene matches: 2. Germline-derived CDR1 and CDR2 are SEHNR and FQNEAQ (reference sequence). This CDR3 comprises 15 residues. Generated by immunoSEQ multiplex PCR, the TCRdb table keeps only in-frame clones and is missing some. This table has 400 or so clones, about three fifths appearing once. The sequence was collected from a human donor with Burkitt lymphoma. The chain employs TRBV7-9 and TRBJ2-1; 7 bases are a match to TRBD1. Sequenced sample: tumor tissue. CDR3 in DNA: TGTGCCAGCAGCTTAGACAGGGGCCCCTACAATGAGCAGTTCTTC. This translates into CASSLDRGPYNEQFF.